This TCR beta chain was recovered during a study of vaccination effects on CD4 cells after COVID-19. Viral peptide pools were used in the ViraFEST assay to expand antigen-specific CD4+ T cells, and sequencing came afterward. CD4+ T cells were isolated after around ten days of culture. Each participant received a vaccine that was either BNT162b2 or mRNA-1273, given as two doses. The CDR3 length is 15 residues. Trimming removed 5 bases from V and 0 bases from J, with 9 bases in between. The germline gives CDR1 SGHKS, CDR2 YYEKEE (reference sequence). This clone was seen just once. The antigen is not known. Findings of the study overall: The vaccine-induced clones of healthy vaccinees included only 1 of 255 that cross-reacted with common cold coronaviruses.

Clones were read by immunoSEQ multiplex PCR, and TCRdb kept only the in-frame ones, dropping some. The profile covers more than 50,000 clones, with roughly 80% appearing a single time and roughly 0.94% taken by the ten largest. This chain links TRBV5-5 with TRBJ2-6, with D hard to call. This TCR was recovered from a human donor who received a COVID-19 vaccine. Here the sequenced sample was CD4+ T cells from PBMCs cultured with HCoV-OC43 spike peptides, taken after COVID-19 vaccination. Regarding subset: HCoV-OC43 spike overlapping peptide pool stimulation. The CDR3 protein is CASRLILSGANVLTF. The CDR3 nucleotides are TGTGCCAGCAGGTTGATCCTCTCTGGGGCCAACGTCCTGACTTTC.